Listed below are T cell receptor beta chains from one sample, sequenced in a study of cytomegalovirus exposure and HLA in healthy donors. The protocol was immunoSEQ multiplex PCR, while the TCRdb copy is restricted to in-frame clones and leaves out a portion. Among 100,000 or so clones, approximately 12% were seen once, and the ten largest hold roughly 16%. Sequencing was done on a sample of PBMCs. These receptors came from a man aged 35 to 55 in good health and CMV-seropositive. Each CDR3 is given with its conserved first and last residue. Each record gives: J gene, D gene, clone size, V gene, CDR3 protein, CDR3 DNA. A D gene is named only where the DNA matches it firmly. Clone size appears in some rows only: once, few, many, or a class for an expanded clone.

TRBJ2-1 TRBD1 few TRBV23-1 CASSQSLKDRGPDSYNEQFF TGCGCCAGCAGTCAATCGCTTAAGGACAGGGGACCGGACTCCTACAATGAGCAGTTCTTC
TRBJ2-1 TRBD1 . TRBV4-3 CASSQAGLAGGRDEQFF TGCGCCAGCAGCCAAGCGGGTCTGGCAGGGGGCAGGGATGAGCAGTTCTTC
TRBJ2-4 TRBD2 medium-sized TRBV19 CASGNLAGGKNIQYF TGTGCCAGTGGGAATTTAGCGGGAGGGAAAAACATTCAGTACTTC
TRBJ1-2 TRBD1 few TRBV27 CASSPGTGSYYGYTF TGTGCCAGCAGTCCGGGGACAGGGAGCTACTATGGCTACACCTTC
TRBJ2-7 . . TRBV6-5 CATKGDTSYEQYF TGTGCCACCAAGGGGGACACGTCCTACGAGCAGTACTTC
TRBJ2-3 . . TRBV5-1 CASSLAGPGADTQYF TGCGCCAGCAGCTTAGCAGGGCCGGGGGCAGATACGCAGTATTTT
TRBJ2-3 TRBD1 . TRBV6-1 CASSETGTDPDTQYF TGTGCCAGCAGTGAAACCGGGACAGACCCAGATACGCAGTATTTT
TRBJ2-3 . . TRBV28 CASSLWGGTDTQYF TGTGCCAGCAGTTTATGGGGGGGAACAGATACGCAGTATTTT
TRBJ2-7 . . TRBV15 CATSRTRGTSAYEQYF TGTGCCACCAGCAGGACTCGAGGAACGAGTGCCTACGAGCAGTACTTC
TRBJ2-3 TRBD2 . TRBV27 CASSERDYYTDTQYF TGTGCCAGCAGTGAAAGGGACTATTACACAGATACGCAGTATTTT
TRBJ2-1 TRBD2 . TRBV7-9 CASSLNLKREAYNEQFF TGTGCCAGCAGCTTAAACTTAAAGCGGGAGGCCTACAATGAGCAGTTCTTC
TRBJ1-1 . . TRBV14 CASSPLTGDTEAFF TGTGCCAGCAGCCCCCTGACAGGAGACACTGAAGCTTTCTTT
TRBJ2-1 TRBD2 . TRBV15 CATSRDHSSGSRGNEQFF TGTGCCACCAGCAGAGATCATTCTAGCGGGAGTCGAGGCAATGAGCAGTTCTTC
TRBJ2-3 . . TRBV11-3 CASSLDLNSQQYF TGTGCCAGCAGCTTAGATCTGAACAGTCAGCAGTATTTT
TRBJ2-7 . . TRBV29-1 CRVRGGGYEQYF TGCAGAGTAAGGGGGGGCGGCTACGAGCAGTACTTC
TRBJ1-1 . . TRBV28 CASIGDTEAFF TGTGCCAGCATCGGGGACACTGAAGCTTTCTTT
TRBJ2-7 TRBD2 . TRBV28 CASSVRKAGVTPEQYF TGTGCCAGCAGTGTTAGAAAGGCGGGAGTCACTCCCGAGCAGTACTTC
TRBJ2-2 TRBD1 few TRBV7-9 CASSGRDRGRSGELFF TGTGCCAGCAGCGGCCGGGACAGGGGGCGTAGCGGGGAGCTGTTTTTT
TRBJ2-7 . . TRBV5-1 CASSLEGFGTYEQYF TGCGCCAGCAGCTTGGAGGGGTTCGGTACCTACGAGCAGTACTTC
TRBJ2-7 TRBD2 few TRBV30 CAWGETSIFGEQYF TGTGCCTGGGGGGAGACTAGCATCTTCGGCGAGCAGTACTTC
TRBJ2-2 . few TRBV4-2 CASSQGFGETGELFF TGTGCCAGCAGCCAAGGATTCGGAGAAACCGGGGAGCTGTTTTTT
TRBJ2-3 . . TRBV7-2 CASSLTGWTDTQYF TGTGCCAGCAGCTTAACGGGATGGACAGATACGCAGTATTTT
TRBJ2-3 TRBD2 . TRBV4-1 CASSQPTSGPTDTQYF TGCGCCAGCAGCCAGCCTACTAGCGGGCCAACAGATACGCAGTATTTT
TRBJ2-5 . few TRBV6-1 CATSPRQPIQYF TGTGCCACCTCCCCGCGGCAGCCAATCCAGTACTTC
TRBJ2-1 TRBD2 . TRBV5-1 CASSLETSGSSYYNEQFF TGCGCCAGCAGCTTGGAAACTAGCGGGAGTTCCTACTACAATGAGCAGTTCTTC
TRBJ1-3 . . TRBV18 CASSPSQGSSGNTIYF TGTGCCAGCTCACCCTCGCAGGGTTCCTCTGGAAACACCATATATTTT
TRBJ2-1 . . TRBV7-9 CASSLGGSGHNEQFF TGTGCCAGCAGCTTAGGTGGTAGCGGTCACAATGAGCAGTTCTTC
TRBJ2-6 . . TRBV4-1 CASSQDPMREANVLTF TGCGCCAGCAGCCAAGATCCCATGCGAGAGGCCAACGTCCTGACTTTC
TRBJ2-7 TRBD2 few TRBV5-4 CASSLELGDYKIYEQYF TGTGCCAGCAGCTTGGAGTTGGGGGACTATAAGATCTACGAGCAGTACTTC
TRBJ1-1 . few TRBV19 CASSAATNTEAFF TGTGCCAGTAGTGCGGCGACGAACACTGAAGCTTTCTTT
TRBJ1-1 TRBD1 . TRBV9 CASSTGGSTEAFF TGTGCCAGCAGTACAGGGGGCAGCACTGAAGCTTTCTTT
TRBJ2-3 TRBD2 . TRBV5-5 CASSLGRERITDTQYF TGTGCCAGCAGCTTGGGGCGGGAGAGAATCACAGATACGCAGTATTTT
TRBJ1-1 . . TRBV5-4 CASSPDPDTRTEAFF TGTGCCAGCAGCCCTGACCCTGACACCCGCACTGAAGCTTTCTTT
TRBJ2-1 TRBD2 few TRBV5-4 CASSSPLAGGRYNEQFF TGTGCCAGCAGCTCCCCCTTAGCGGGAGGGCGATACAATGAGCAGTTCTTC
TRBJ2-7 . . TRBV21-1 CASSKARQEAFYEQYF TGTGCCAGCAGCAAAGCGCGGCAGGAGGCCTTCTACGAGCAGTACTTC
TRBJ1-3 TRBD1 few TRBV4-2 CASSQVGGAGNTIYF TGTGCCAGCAGCCAAGTAGGGGGCGCGGGAAACACCATATATTTT
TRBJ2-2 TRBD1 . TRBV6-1 CASSESRGQYAGELFF TGTGCCAGCAGTGAGTCCCGGGGACAGTACGCCGGGGAGCTGTTTTTT
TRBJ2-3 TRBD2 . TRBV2 CASTESRRLAVF TGTGCCAGCACCGAATCTAGGCGACTAGCGGTTTTT
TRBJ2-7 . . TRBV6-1 CASSDSGTYTYEQYF TGTGCCAGCAGTGACTCCGGGACATACACCTACGAGCAGTACTTC
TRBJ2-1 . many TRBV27 CASSLLLATGEQFF TGTGCCAGCAGTTTACTCCTAGCAACTGGTGAGCAGTTCTTC
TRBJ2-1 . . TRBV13 CASRWDTGSYNEQFF TGTGCCAGCAGGTGGGACACAGGTTCCTACAATGAGCAGTTCTTC